Listed here are 8 T cell receptor beta chains from one sample, sequenced in a study of blood T cell repertoires in COVID-19. Libraries were prepared by immunoSEQ multiplex PCR; TCRdb keeps only in-frame clonotypes and omits some of them. In the table there are fewer than 300,000 clones, 70% to 90% of which are singletons. What was sequenced was peripheral blood. These TCRs come from a woman aged 40 to 55 who had recovered from COVID-19.

This sequence joins TRBV7-9 and TRBJ2-7; a possible D gene is TRBD1 (6 bases). Germline lookup yields CDR1 SEHNR and CDR2 FQNEAQ (reference sequence). V was pared by 5 bases and J by 2 bases, with 19 bases between. The CDR3 has 16 amino acids. The CDR3 region is CASSQENRARPYEQYF. In DNA form, the CDR3 reads TGTGCCAGCAGCCAGGAAAACAGGGCTCGACCCTACGAGCAGTACTTC.

The chain is built from TRBV6-5 and TRBJ1-2; D is perhaps TRBD1 (5 bases). This CDR3 has 14 amino acids. Germline assignment: CDR1 MNHEY and CDR2 SVGAGI. The germline V and J ends were trimmed by 2 bases and 2 bases, with 9 bases remaining between them. CDR3 protein: CASSYRGLNYGYTF. As DNA, the CDR3 is TGTGCCAGCAGTTACCGGGGACTGAACTATGGCTACACCTTC.

This clone was recorded once. This chain connects TRBV6-2 or TRBV6-3 to TRBJ1-5; a possible D gene is TRBD1 (5 bases). V was shortened by 2 bases and J by 11 bases, with 10 bases between the two germline ends. This CDR3 spans 12 amino acids. The germline V gene has CDR1 MNHEY and CDR2 SVGEGT. CDR3 nucleotides: TGTGCCAGCAGTTACGCCCGGGGGACCCAGCATTTT. Translation: CASSYARGTQHF.

This chain joins TRBV14 and TRBJ1-6; perhaps TRBD1 as D (6 bases). From germline, CDR1 is SGHDN and CDR2 FVKESK. This CDR3 has 14 residues. Trimming left V 7 bases short and J 9 bases short, with 16 bases between. CDR3 in DNA: TGTGCCAGCACCCCAGGGGCCTACGGTTCACCCCTCCACTTT. Translation: CASTPGAYGSPLHF.

A single count supports this clone. This rearrangement joins TRBV7-2 to TRBJ1-1; 8 positions match TRBD1. With V trimmed by 5 bases and J by 0 bases, 14 bases remained unmatched. Germline CDR1 SGHTA, CDR2 FQGNSA. CDR3 length: 18 residues. The CDR3 reads CASSVRPDRASMNTEAFF. The CDR3 DNA reads as TGTGCCAGCAGCGTACGACCGGACAGGGCTTCCATGAACACTGAAGCTTTCTTT.

This chain joins TRBV7-9 and TRBJ2-3; D may be TRBD1 (5 bases). Germline values: CDR1 SEHNR, CDR2 FQNEAQ (reference sequence). The CDR3 extends over 18 amino acids. Trimming took off 1 base at V and 5 bases at J, with 22 bases between the two ends. CDR3 sequence: CASSLGQGKNYLIDTQYF. CDR3 coding DNA: TGTGCCAGCAGCTTAGGCCAGGGAAAGAACTATTTAATAGATACGCAGTATTTT.

V and J are TRBV7-2 and TRBJ1-1, with D perhaps matching TRBD1 (5 bases). The germline CDR1 and CDR2 sequences are SGHTA and FQGNSA. The germline V and J ends were trimmed by 3 bases and 11 bases, with 13 bases remaining between them. The CDR3 runs 12 residues. The CDR3 loop is CASSLTGLGAFF. The DNA of the CDR3 is TGTGCCAGCAGCTTGACGGGACTGGGGGCTTTCTTT.

The genes are TRBV4-2 and TRBJ1-3; D gene uncertain. The germline V gene has CDR1 LGHNA and CDR2 YNFKEQ. V was cut by 3 bases and J by 4 bases, with 13 bases left in between. The CDR3 extends over 15 amino acids. DNA for the CDR3: TGTGCCAGCAGCCAGCAAGGCGGAGGGGGAAACACCATATATTTT. Protein sequence: CASSQQGGGGNTIYF.